A single sample is the source of the 23 T cell receptor beta chains below, sequenced in a study of T cells after yellow fever vaccination. Each CDR3 protein gets one entry after TCRdb re-called the 5' RACE reads with MiXCR. This repertoire shows 500,000 to 650,000 distinct CDR3 sequences, about 15% found once; its top ten account for roughly 17%. The sample consisted of PBMCs, taken less than 6 days after the first yellow fever vaccination. The origin of the receptors is a man younger than 30 who received the YFV17D yellow fever vaccine.

The chain links TRBV19 to TRBJ2-5, with TRBD2 identical over 12 bases. The germline gives CDR1 LNHDA, CDR2 SQIVND (reference sequence). V lost 5 bases, J lost 5 bases, and 12 bases stayed unmatched. The CDR3 contains 17 residues. CDR3 region: CASSDAGLAGGRETQYF. In nucleotides, the CDR3 is TGTGCCAGTAGTGACGCCGGCCTAGCGGGGGGGAGGGAGACCCAGTACTTC.

This clonotype was picked up one time. Here the CDR3 reads CASSWDFTDTQYF. The CDR3 DNA is TGTGCCAGCAGCTGGGACTTCACAGATACGCAGTATTTT. The rearrangement links TRBV5-4 to TRBJ2-3, with D tentatively TRBD2 (6 bases). The CDR3 has 13 amino acids. With 3 bases removed from V and 2 bases from J, the gap between germline ends came to 7 bases. Germline values: CDR1 SGHNT, CDR2 YYREEE (reference sequence).

The J gene is TRBJ2-3, the V gene TRBV4-1; maybe TRBD2 (6 bases). Trimming took off 3 bases at V and 2 bases at J, with 12 bases between the two ends. CDR1 is MGHRA, CDR2 YSYEKL, per germline. The CDR3 is 15 amino acids. In nucleotides, the CDR3 is TGCGCCAGCAGCCACTTAGGACTATCCACAGATACGCAGTATTTT. Protein sequence: CASSHLGLSTDTQYF.

CDR3 sequence reads: CASSTGQNQPQHF. Written as DNA, the CDR3 is TGCGCCAGCAGCACTGGACAGAATCAGCCCCAGCATTTT. The chain employs TRBV5-1 and TRBJ1-5; tentatively, D is TRBD1 (6 bases). CDR1 is SGHRS and CDR2 is YFSETQ in the germline V gene. CDR3 size: 13 residues. The V end was cut by 4 bases, the J end by 4 bases, with 9 bases between.

This clonotype was seen more than once but under ten times. The chain employs TRBV21-1 and TRBJ2-2; no DNA check was done on the table's D call, TRBD1. TRBV21-1 is a pseudogene locus. CDR3 length: 17 residues. DNA of the CDR3: TGTGCCAGCAGCAAATGGGGCGGCCCTGTAAGCACCGGGGAGCTGTTTTTT. It encodes CASSKWGGPVSTGELFF.

The V call is TRBV7-2, the J call TRBJ2-5; 9 bases align to TRBD2. The CDR3 is 16 residues long. Germline assignment: CDR1 SGHTA and CDR2 FQGNSA. V trimming: 4 bases; J trimming: 0 bases; junction bases outside the gene matches: 6. This chain's CDR3 is CASSSQRGANQETQYF. The CDR3 bases are TGTGCCAGCAGCTCCCAGCGGGGGGCGAACCAAGAGACCCAGTACTTC.

The chain combines TRBV18 with TRBJ2-3; D is uncertain. With 2 bases removed from V and 0 bases from J, the gap between germline ends came to 18 bases. Germline loops: CDR1 KGHSH, CDR2 LQKENI. The CDR3 contains 18 residues. As DNA, the CDR3 is TGTGCCAGCTCACCATTTGATCTTGGCGGTTCTAGCACAGATACGCAGTATTTT. This translates into CASSPFDLGGSSTDTQYF.

This clonotype was seen only a few times. V gene TRBV11-2 combines with J gene TRBJ2-7; TRBD2 matches 13 bases. This CDR3 region has 16 residues. The junction had 6 bases not matched to a gene; V was cut back by 5 bases and J by 2 bases. Germline V gives CDR1 SGHAT, CDR2 FQNNGV. For the CDR3, the DNA is TGTGCCAGCAGCGAGACTAGCGGGGGGTCCCCCTACGAGCAGTACTTC. Residues: CASSETSGGSPYEQYF. Full variable domain (missing parts from reference TRBV11-2 and TRBJ2-7): EAGVAQSPRYKIIEKRQSVAFWCNPISGHATLYWYQQILGQGPKLLIQFQNNGVVDDSQLPKDRFSAERLKGVDSTLKIQPAKLEDSAVYLCASSETSGGSPYEQYFGPGTRLTVT.

The V call is TRBV2, the J call TRBJ1-5; the match to TRBD1 covers 8 bases. This CDR3 spans 14 amino acids. J lost 5 bases, V lost 4 bases, and 4 bases had no gene match. Germline CDR1 SNHLY, CDR2 FYNNEI. This chain's CDR3 is CASSGTGRDQPQHF. The DNA of the CDR3 is TGTGCCAGCAGTGGGACAGGGCGGGATCAGCCCCAGCATTTT.

The V call is TRBV5-1, the J call TRBJ1-2; D is undetermined. V lost 5 bases and J lost 0, with 5 bases in between. The CDR3 has 12 residues. Germline CDR1 SGHRS, CDR2 YFSETQ. DNA for the CDR3: TGCGCCAGCAGGTTAGCTAACTATGGCTACACCTTC. Encoded protein: CASRLANYGYTF.

This clonotype was recorded many times. The chain combines TRBV9 with TRBJ2-3; 10 positions match TRBD2. The CDR3 spans 17 residues. Germline-derived CDR1 and CDR2 are SGDLS and YYNGEE. V lost 0 bases and J lost 0; bases outside the gene matches: 4. The CDR3 reads CASSVGLAGGSTDTQYF. CDR3 sequence (DNA): TGTGCCAGCAGCGTAGGACTAGCGGGTGGGAGCACAGATACGCAGTATTTT. The full variable domain, its missing parts supplied by reference TRBV9 and TRBJ2-3, is DSGVTQTPKHLITATGQRVTLRCSPRSGDLSVYWYQQSLDQGLQFLIQYYNGEERAKGNILERFSAQQFPDLHSELNLSSLELGDSALYFCASSVGLAGGSTDTQYFGPGTRLTVL.

This CDR3 reads CAISESLATTDTQYF. CDR3 DNA: TGTGCCATCAGTGAGAGTCTAGCGACCACAGATACGCAGTATTTT. This chain joins TRBV10-3 and TRBJ2-3; D is perhaps TRBD2 (6 bases). Germline assignment: CDR1 ENHRY and CDR2 SYGVKD. The CDR3 has 15 amino acids. Trimming removed 2 bases at V and 2 bases at J, with 11 bases between.

This chain links TRBV5-1 with TRBJ1-2, with D tentatively TRBD1 (6 bases). Trimming shortened V by 2 bases and J by 10 bases, and 9 bases separated the two germline ends. The germline CDR1 and CDR2 sequences are SGHRS and YFSETQ. The CDR3 consists of 11 residues. CDR3 sequence reads: CASSLGQNYTF. CDR3 nucleotide sequence: TGCGCCAGCAGCTTAGGACAGAACTACACCTTC.

This clonotype was detected a few times. This chain connects TRBV7-9 to TRBJ2-3, with 15 bases matching TRBD2. This CDR3 comprises 16 residues. CDR1 and CDR2 (germline): SEHNR, FQNEAQ (reference sequence). Trimming cost V 5 bases and J 6 bases; bases outside gene matches: 6. The CDR3 DNA follows: TGTGCCAGCAGCCCGGGACTAGCGGGGGGCAGGGATACGCAGTATTTT. Amino acid sequence: CASSPGLAGGRDTQYF. Looking up the rest from reference TRBV7-9 and TRBJ2-3 gives the full variable domain: DTGVSQNPRHKITKRGQNVTFRCDPISEHNRLYWYRQTLGQGPEFLTYFQNEAQLEKSRLLSDRFSAERPKGSFSTLEIQRTEQGDSAMYLCASSPGLAGGRDTQYFGPGTRLTVL.

The genes are TRBV11-2 and TRBJ2-7; D is ambiguous. The germline gives CDR1 SGHAT, CDR2 FQNNGV. V dropped 5 bases and J dropped 2 bases, with 22 bases sitting between them. This CDR3 contains 17 residues. Written as DNA, the CDR3 is TGTGCCAGCAGCCCTCGTGCGCCCATATCACGGACCTACGAGCAGTACGTC. Amino acid sequence: CASSPRAPISRTYEQYV.

The chain has TRBV6-1 and TRBJ2-5, with 7 bases identical to TRBD1. The V gene end was trimmed by 6 bases and the J gene end by 1 base; junction bases not matched to a gene: 11. The CDR3 is 16 residues long. Germline CDR1 MNHNS, CDR2 SASEGT. The CDR3 DNA is TGTGCCAGCAGCCGAGGACAGGACCTGCGCCAAGAGACCCAGTACTTC. This gives the protein CASSRGQDLRQETQYF.

The rearrangement joins TRBV20-1 to TRBJ1-4; TRBD1 might be the D (5 bases). Trimming stripped 6 bases from V and 7 bases from J, with 33 bases between. The CDR3 is made up of 19 amino acids. Germline CDR1 reads DFQATT; CDR2 reads SNEGSKA (reference sequence). DNA for the CDR3: TGCAGTGCGTGTTCTACTCACCTGGTGGGGGATCCTTTGGGTGAAAAACTGTTTTTT. As protein: CSACSTHLVGDPLGEKLFF.

The chain joins TRBV4-2 to TRBJ2-5; 9 nucleotides align to TRBD2. Germline V gene lookup returns CDR1 LGHNA and CDR2 YNFKEQ. The CDR3 is 16 amino acids. With 1 base clipped from V and 4 bases from J, the junction kept 7 bases outside the gene matches. The CDR3 here is CASSQAAGGPRETQYF. In nucleotides, the CDR3 is TGTGCCAGCAGCCAAGCGGCGGGGGGGCCTAGAGAGACCCAGTACTTC.

J is TRBJ2-1 and V is TRBV6-5; D not certain. The V gene's germline CDR1 is MNHEY and CDR2 SVGAGI. This CDR3 comprises 16 residues. V lost 2 bases to trimming and J lost 7 bases, with 18 bases between them. The CDR3 loop reads CASSYQRPPLENEQFF. Written as DNA, the CDR3 is TGTGCCAGCAGTTACCAAAGACCCCCCTTAGAGAATGAGCAGTTCTTC.

V and J are TRBV19 and TRBJ2-1, with D perhaps matching TRBD2 (6 bases). V lost 8 bases, J lost 10 bases, and 15 bases lay in between. The CDR3 loop spans 12 amino acids. Germline V CDR1 and CDR2: LNHDA, SQIVND (reference sequence). The CDR3 DNA reads TGTGCCAGTCTTTCCGGGACTCTCGAGCAGTTCTTC. Its translation: CASLSGTLEQFF. The variable domain in full, completed from reference TRBV19 and TRBJ2-1, reads DGGITQSPKYLFRKEGQNVTLSCEQNLNHDAMYWYRQDPGQGLRLIYYSQIVNDFQKGDIAEGYSVSREKKESFPLTVTSAQKNPTAFYLCASLSGTLEQFFGPGTRLTVL.

This clonotype came up many times. This rearrangement joins TRBV5-1 to TRBJ1-6; a weak D match, TRBD1 (5 bases). Between the trimmed V and J ends, which lost 0 bases and 0 bases, there was a span of 7 bases. The CDR3 totals 16 residues. The germline CDR1 and CDR2 sequences are SGHRS and YFSETQ. The CDR3 region is CASSLGGNSYNSPLHF. Written as DNA, the CDR3 is TGCGCCAGCAGCTTGGGGGGGAACTCCTATAATTCACCCCTCCACTTT.

The V and J genes are TRBV6-2 or TRBV6-3 and TRBJ2-5; a possible D gene is TRBD1 (8 bases). The CDR3 is 17 residues long. Trimming took 6 bases from V and 5 from J, leaving 25 bases between them. Germline V CDR1 and CDR2: MNHEY, SVGEGT. Here the CDR3 reads CASSLRMNRGGLETQYF. The CDR3, as DNA: TGTGCCAGCAGCCTACGAATGAACAGGGGGGGATTGGAGACCCAGTACTTC.

This clonotype was detected ten times or more. The genes are TRBV5-1 and TRBJ2-3, with D unresolved. V was cut by 2 bases and J by 3 bases, with 7 bases left in between. Germline CDR1 SGHRS, CDR2 YFSETQ. The CDR3 loop spans 13 amino acids. In DNA, the CDR3 is TGCGCCAGCAGCTTCCGGTCGACAGATACGCAGTATTTT. Translated: CASSFRSTDTQYF. Supplemented by reference TRBV5-1 and TRBJ2-3, the full variable domain reads KAGVTQTPRYLIKTRGQQVTLSCSPISGHRSVSWYQQTPGQGLQFLFEYFSETQRNKGNFPGRFSGRQFSNSRSEMNVSTLELGDSALYLCASSFRSTDTQYFGPGTRLTVL.